This T cell receptor beta chain came from a study of beta chain features in type 1 diabetes (dated by TCRdb to 2017 to 2018). Describing the broader study: Mean age, gender distribution, total cell number and subset yield did not differ between patients and healthy donors. Regulatory and stem cell-like memory subsets were isolated from only 8 patients and 8 healthy donors, whereas naive and central memory subsets came from all 28 donors. Across all samples, fewer than 130 million sorted cells were examined, and cell number per subset correlated strongly with RNA yield. The study compared TCRB repertoires of sorted circulating CD4+ T cell subsets between recently diagnosed type 1 diabetes patients and matched healthy donors. The research as a whole found: Patients with type 1 diabetes made fewer insertions and deleted more nucleotides at VDJ recombination sites, implying thymic rearrangement abnormalities. Because cDNA was sequenced instead of genomic DNA, activated cells with high expression could be over-represented, although the groups did not differ in activation or CD3 levels. Because small numbers of individuals were included in the HLA sub-analyses, any influence of HLA type on TCRB rearrangement was left unresolved. In all four CD4+ subsets, TCRB CDR3 length was moderately but significantly shorter in type 1 diabetes patients. The naive, central memory and regulatory TCRB repertoires appeared to resemble one another more closely among patients than among healthy donors. Shorter templates might have been favored by PCR, but patient and control samples were amplified and corrected together, so both groups would have been affected equally by any skew.

The germline V gene supplies CDR1 SGHRS and CDR2 YFSETQ. Relative to germline, V is missing 4 bases and J is missing 5 bases, with 13 bases of the junction outside any gene match. The CDR3 starts with the cysteine, ends with the phenylalanine, and has 16 residues. Just the 48-base CDR3 DNA is kept, in frame starting at base 1. A word on this clone: No cognate antigen has been identified for it. Base qualities are not provided; no much larger clone lies one nucleotide away.

All of the isolated RNA was reverse transcribed with the High Capacity cDNA Reverse Transcription Kit, so expressed TCRB transcripts were sequenced. Naive, central memory and regulatory T cell samples underwent deep immunoSEQ sequencing, averaging about 3.57 million total reads per sample. After sorted cells were lysed in RLT buffer, RNA was extracted with DNase-treated RNeasy Micro or Mini kits, with the choice depending on cell number. Each cell subset was processed separately to prevent cross-contamination, with patient and healthy donor samples processed together. The immunoSEQ multiplex PCR was used to amplify TCRB sequences from cDNA, yielding 87-bp fragments that span the CDR3 region. The amplicons were sequenced using the Illumina HiSeq platform. The paper's data handling went like this. Synthetic template baselines were used to correct PCR bias computationally, reads within Hamming distance 2 were collapsed together, and singletons that could not be merged were discarded. Reads were aligned against IMGT so that V, D and J genes, CDR3 length and insertions or deletions at six rearrangement sites could be assigned. Within each subset, clonotype counts were normalized to sorted cell number, after which true diversity and Gini coefficients were computed with the tcR R package. The overlap coefficient, calculated on TCRB nucleotide sequences, was used to measure repertoire sharing. The source is immuneACCESS, and TCRdb retained only in-frame sequences with V and J called. Part of the clones is not carried over; for the studies checked, unresolved V genes explain less than half of this, and the remainder is unexplained. From that table come the V and J calls and clone size; the DNA was used to work out D and trimming. The sample contains over 150,000 clones, less than 10% of them found a single time. Of the sample, roughly 0.5% is held by the ten largest clones.

Each donor gave one peripheral blood draw, about 110 mL on average, collected into heparinised tubes. A BD FACSAria II was used to sort naive, central memory, regulatory and stem cell-like memory CD4+ T cells with a panel that included CD45RO, CCR7, CD25, CD127, CD95 and CD27. Purity was above 95% for every sorted population. PBMCs were isolated immediately by Lymphoprep density gradient centrifugation and stained directly without culture. Samples were stained and sorted in pairs, with one healthy donor and one patient per experiment, so that batch effects were minimized. The sample comprised central memory CD4+ T cells from blood. The TCR was taken from a young man with type 1 diabetes. Rearrangement joined TRBV5-1 to TRBJ2-5; 8 of the junction bases match TRBD1. The bases are TGCGCCAGCAGCGCCGGACAGGGTGCGAAGCGGGAGACCCAGTACTTC. It translates as CASSAGQGAKRETQYF.